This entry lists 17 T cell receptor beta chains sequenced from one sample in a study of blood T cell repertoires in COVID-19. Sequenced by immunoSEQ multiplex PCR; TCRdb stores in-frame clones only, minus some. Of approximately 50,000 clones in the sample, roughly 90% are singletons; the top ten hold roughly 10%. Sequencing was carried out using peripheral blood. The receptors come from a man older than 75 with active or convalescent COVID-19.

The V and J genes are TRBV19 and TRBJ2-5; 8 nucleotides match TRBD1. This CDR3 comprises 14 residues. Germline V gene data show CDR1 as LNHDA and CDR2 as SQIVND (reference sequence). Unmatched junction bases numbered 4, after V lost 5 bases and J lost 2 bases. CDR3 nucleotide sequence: TGTGCCAGTAGTCCTAGACAGGGGCAAGAGACCCAGTACTTC. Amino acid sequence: CASSPRQGQETQYF. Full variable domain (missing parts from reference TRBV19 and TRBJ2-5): DGGITQSPKYLFRKEGQNVTLSCEQNLNHDAMYWYRQDPGQGLRLIYYSQIVNDFQKGDIAEGYSVSREKKESFPLTVTSAQKNPTAFYLCASSPRQGQETQYFGPGTRLLVL.

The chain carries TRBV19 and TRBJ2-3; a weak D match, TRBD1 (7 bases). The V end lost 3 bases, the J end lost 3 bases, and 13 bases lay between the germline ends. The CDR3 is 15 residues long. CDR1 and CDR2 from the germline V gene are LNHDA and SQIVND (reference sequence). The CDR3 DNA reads TGTGCCAGTAGTATTGGAGGGGGCCGGACAGATACGCAGTATTTT. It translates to CASSIGGGRTDTQYF.

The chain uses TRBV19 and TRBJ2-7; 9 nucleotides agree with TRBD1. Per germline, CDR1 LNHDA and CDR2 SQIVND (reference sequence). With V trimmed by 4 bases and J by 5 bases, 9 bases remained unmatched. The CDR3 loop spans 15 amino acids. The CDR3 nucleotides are TGTGCCAGTAGTACTCCCGGGACAGGGCTTAACGAGCAGTACTTC. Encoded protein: CASSTPGTGLNEQYF.

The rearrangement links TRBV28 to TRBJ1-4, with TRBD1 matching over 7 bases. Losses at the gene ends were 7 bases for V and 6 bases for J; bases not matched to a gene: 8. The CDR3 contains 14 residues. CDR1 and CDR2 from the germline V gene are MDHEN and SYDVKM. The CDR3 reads CASTQGLNYEKLFF. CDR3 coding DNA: TGTGCCAGCACACAGGGGCTTAACTATGAAAAACTGTTTTTT. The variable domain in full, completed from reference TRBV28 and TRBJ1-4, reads DVKVTQSSRYLVKRTGEKVFLECVQDMDHENMFWYRQDPGLGLRLIYFSYDVKMKEKGDIPEGYSVSREKKERFSLILESASTNQTSMYLCASTQGLNYEKLFFGSGTQLSVL.

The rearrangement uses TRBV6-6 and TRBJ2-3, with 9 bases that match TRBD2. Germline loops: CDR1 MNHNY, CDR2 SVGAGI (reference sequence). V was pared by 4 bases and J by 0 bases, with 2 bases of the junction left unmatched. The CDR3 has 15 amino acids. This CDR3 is CASSSLAGSTDTQYF. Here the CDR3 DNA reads TGTGCCAGCAGTTCCCTAGCGGGGAGCACAGATACGCAGTATTTT.

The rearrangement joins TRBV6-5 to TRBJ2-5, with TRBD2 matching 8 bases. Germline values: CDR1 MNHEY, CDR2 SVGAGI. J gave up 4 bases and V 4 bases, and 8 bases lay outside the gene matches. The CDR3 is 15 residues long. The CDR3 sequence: CASSSPGGAGETQYF. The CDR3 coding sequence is TGTGCCAGCAGTTCTCCGGGGGGGGCGGGAGAGACCCAGTACTTC.

CDR3 bases: TGTGCCCCCGTAGGACAGAGCACAGATACGCAGTATTTT. Translated, it gives CAPVGQSTDTQYF. The chain recombines TRBV24-1 with TRBJ2-3, with a tentative D call TRBD1 (6 bases). V was pared by 12 bases and J by 0 bases, with 12 bases between. The germline V gene encodes CDR1 KGHDR and CDR2 SFDVKD. The CDR3 contains 13 residues.

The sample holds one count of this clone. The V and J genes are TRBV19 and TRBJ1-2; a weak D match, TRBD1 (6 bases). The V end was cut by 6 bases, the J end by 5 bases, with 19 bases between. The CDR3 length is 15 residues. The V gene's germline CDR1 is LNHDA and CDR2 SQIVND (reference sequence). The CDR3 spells CASSLTDPQGYGYTF. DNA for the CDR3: TGTGCCAGTAGCCTGACAGATCCCCAGGGGTATGGCTACACCTTC.

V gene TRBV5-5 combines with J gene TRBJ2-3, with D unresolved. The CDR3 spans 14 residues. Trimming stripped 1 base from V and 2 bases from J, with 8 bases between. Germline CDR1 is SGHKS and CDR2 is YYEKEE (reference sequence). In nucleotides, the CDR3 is TGTGCCAGCAGCTTGACCTTCTACACAGATACGCAGTATTTT. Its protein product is CASSLTFYTDTQYF.

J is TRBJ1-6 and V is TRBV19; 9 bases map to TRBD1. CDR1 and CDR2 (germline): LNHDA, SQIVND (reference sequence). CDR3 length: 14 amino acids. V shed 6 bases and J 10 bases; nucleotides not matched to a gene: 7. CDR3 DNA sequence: TGTGCCAGTAGCTCCGGACAGGGGCCCTCACCCCTCCACTTT. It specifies CASSSGQGPSPLHF.

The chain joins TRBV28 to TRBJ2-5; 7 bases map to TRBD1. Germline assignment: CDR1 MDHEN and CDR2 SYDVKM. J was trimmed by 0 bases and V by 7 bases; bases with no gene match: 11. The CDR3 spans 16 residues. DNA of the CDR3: TGTGCCAGCACCGCCTCGTTGACAGGGAACCAAGAGACCCAGTACTTC. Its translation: CASTASLTGNQETQYF.

In nucleotides, the CDR3 is TGTGCCAGCAGCACGTCTCGCAACGGAAGAGGCTACGAGCAGTACTTC. Amino acid sequence: CASSTSRNGRGYEQYF. The rearrangement uses TRBV21-1 and TRBJ2-7; the tabulated D call, TRBD2, remains unverified against the DNA. TRBV21-1 is designated a pseudogene. CDR3 length equals 16 residues.

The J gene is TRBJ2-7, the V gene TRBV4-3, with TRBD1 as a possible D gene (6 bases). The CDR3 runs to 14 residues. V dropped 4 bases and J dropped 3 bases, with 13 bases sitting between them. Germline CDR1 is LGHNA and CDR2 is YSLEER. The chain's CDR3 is CASSPKPQGYEQYF. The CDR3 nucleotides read TGCGCCAGCAGCCCGAAACCACAGGGCTACGAGCAGTACTTC.

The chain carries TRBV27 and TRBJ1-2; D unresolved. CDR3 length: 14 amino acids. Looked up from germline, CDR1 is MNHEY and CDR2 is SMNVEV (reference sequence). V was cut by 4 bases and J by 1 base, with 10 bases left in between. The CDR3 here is CASSSLEGNYGYTF. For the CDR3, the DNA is TGTGCCAGCAGTTCGCTTGAGGGTAACTATGGCTACACCTTC.

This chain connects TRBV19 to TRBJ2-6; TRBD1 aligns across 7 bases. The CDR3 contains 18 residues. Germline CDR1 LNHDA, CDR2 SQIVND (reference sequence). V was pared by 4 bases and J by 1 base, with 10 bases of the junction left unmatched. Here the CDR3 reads CASSKGGVGRSGANVLTF. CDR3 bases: TGTGCCAGTAGTAAAGGGGGCGTGGGGCGGTCTGGGGCCAACGTCCTGACTTTC.

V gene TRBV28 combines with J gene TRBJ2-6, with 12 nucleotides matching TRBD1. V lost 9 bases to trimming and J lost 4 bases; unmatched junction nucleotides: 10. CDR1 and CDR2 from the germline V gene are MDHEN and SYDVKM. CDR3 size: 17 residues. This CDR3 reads CASKPGQGALGANVLTF. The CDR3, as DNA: TGTGCCAGTAAACCGGGACAGGGGGCGTTGGGGGCCAACGTCCTGACTTTC. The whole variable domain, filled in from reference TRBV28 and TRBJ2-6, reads DVKVTQSSRYLVKRTGEKVFLECVQDMDHENMFWYRQDPGLGLRLIYFSYDVKMKEKGDIPEGYSVSREKKERFSLILESASTNQTSMYLCASKPGQGALGANVLTFGAGSRLTVL.

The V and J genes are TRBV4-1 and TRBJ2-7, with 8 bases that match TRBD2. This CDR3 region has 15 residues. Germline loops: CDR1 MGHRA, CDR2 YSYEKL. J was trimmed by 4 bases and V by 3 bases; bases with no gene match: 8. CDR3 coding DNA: TGCGCCAGCAGCCATATTAGCGGGATCTTTTACGAGCAGTACTTC. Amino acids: CASSHISGIFYEQYF.